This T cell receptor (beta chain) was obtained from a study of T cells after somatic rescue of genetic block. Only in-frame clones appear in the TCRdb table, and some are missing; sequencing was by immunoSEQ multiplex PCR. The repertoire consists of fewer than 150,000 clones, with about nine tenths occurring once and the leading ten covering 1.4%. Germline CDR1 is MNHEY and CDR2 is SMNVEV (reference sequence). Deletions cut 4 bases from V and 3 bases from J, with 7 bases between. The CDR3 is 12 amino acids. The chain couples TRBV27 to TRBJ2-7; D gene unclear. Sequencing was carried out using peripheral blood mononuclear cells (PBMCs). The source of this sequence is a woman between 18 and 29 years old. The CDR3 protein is CASSSNFYEQYF. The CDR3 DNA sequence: TGTGCCAGCAGTTCCAATTTCTACGAGCAGTACTTC.